The subject of this entry is one T cell receptor beta chain. As originally analysed: Amplification from reference gene primers served as the basis for estimated nucleated cell counts. The method was immunoSEQ multiplex PCR; TCRdb's version includes in-frame clones alone and lacks a portion of them. Clone size and the V and J calls come from that table; the DNA yielded D and trimming. Counted here are over 150,000 clones, approximately 91% occurring once; the ten biggest clones make up approximately 1%. The CDR3 runs to 14 residues. CDR1 SNHLY and CDR2 FYNNEI come from the germline V gene. V gave up 6 bases and J gave up 6 bases; unmatched junction bases: 4. This sample is drawn from a study of blood T cell repertoires in COVID-19. The overall study: The study drew acute and convalescent COVID-19 samples from the United States, Italy and Spain. PBMCs, B-cell-depleted T cells, or T cells were the source of the cDNA or gDNA that made up the material.

Specimen: peripheral blood. This receptor was obtained from a young man with acute or convalescent COVID-19. V is TRBV2 and J is TRBJ1-5; 11 nucleotides match TRBD1. CDR3 sequence: CASRGQGGPQPQHF. For the CDR3, the DNA is TGTGCCAGCAGGGGACAGGGGGGACCTCAGCCCCAGCATTTT.